This T cell receptor (beta chain) derives from a study of blood T cell repertoires in COVID-19. Study at large: Researchers got acute and convalescent COVID-19 samples from the United States, Italy and Spain.

The age range of participants was 18 to 89 years, with residence in more than 20 US areas. Before being deemed recovered, Cohort 3 donors had two negative PCRs, clearance, or symptom resolution. As originally analysed: Quantification of nucleated cells was approximated via reference gene primer amplification. The protocol was immunoSEQ multiplex PCR, while the TCRdb copy is restricted to in-frame clones and leaves out a portion. V and J calls plus clone size are reproduced from that table; the DNA served to infer D and trimming. The sample contains a few hundred thousand clones, 80% to 90% of which appear only once. The CDR3 runs to 13 residues. V gave up 10 bases and J gave up 12 bases, with 24 bases separating them. Germline assignment: CDR1 SGHAT and CDR2 FQDESV (reference sequence).

The sequence came from a man between 25 and 39 years old who had recovered from COVID-19. Sequenced material: PBMCs or T cells enriched from blood (not recorded which). This chain links TRBV11-1 with TRBJ1-2; possible D gene TRBD1, 5 bases. The CDR3 protein is CATSTLGQGKDTF. Here the CDR3 DNA reads TGTGCCACCTCAACCCTCGGGCAGGGTAAGGACACCTTC. The full variable domain, with the rest looked up from reference TRBV11-1 and TRBJ1-2, is EAEVAQSPRYKITEKSQAVAFWCDPISGHATLYWYRQILGQGPELLVQFQDESVVDDSQLPKDRFSAERLKGVDSTLKIQPAELGDSAMYLCATSTLGQGKDTFGSGTRLTVV.